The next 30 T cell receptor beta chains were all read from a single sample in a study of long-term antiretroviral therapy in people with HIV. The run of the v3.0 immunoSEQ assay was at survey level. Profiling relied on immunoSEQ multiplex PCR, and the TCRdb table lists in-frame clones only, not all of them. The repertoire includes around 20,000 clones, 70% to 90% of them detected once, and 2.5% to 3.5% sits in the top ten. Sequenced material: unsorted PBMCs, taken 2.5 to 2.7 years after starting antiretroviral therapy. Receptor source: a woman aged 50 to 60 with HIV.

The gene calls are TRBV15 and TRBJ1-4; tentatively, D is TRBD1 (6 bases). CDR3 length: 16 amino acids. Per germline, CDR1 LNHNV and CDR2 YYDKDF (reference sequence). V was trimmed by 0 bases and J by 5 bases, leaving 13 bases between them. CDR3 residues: CATSRDLSGANEKLFF. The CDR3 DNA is TGTGCCACCAGCAGAGATCTCTCAGGGGCCAATGAAAAACTGTTTTTT. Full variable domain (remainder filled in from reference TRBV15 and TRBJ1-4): DAMVIQNPRYQVTQFGKPVTLSCSQTLNHNVMYWYQQKSSQAPKLLFHYYDKDFNNEADTPDNFQSRRPNTSFCFLDIRSPGLGDTAMYLCATSRDLSGANEKLFFGSGTQLSVL.

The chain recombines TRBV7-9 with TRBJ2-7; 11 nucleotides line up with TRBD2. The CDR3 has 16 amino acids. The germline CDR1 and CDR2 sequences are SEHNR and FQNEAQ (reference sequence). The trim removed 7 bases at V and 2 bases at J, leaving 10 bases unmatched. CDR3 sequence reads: CASTNIGTSGPYEQYF. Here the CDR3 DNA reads TGTGCCAGCACCAACATCGGGACTAGCGGTCCCTACGAGCAGTACTTC. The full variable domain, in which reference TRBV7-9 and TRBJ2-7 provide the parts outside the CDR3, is DTGVSQNPRHKITKRGQNVTFRCDPISEHNRLYWYRQTLGQGPEFLTYFQNEAQLEKSRLLSDRFSAERPKGSFSTLEIQRTEQGDSAMYLCASTNIGTSGPYEQYFGPGTRLTVT.

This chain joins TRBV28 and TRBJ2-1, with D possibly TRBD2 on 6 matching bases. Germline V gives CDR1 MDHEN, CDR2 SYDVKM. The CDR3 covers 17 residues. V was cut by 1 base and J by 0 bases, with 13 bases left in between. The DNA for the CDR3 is TGTGCCAGCAGTTTATACTGGAGGGGAAGCTCCTACAATGAGCAGTTCTTC. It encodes CASSLYWRGSSYNEQFF.

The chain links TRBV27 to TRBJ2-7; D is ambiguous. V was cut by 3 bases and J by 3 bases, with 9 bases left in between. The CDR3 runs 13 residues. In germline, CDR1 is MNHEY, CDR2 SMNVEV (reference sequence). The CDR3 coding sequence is TGTGCCAGCAGTTTGGGCAGTGGCTACGAGCAGTACTTC. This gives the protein CASSLGSGYEQYF.

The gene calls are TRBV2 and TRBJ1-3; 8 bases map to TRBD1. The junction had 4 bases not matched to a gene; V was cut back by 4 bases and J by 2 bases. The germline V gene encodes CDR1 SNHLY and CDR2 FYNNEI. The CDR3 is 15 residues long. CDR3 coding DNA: TGTGCCAGCAGTGCCCGGACAGGGCCTGGAAACACCATATATTTT. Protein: CASSARTGPGNTIYF.

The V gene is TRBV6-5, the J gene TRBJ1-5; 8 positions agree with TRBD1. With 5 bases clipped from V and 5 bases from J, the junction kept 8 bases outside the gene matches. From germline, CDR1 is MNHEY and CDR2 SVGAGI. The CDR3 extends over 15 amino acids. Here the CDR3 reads CASSVTGTGHQPQHF. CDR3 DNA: TGTGCCAGCAGTGTTACTGGGACAGGCCATCAGCCCCAGCATTTT.

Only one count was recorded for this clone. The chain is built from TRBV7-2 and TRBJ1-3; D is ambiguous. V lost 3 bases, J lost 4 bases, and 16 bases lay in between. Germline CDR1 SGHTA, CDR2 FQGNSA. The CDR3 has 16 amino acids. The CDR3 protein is CASSLNGPSAGNTIYF. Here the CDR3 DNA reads TGTGCCAGCAGCTTGAACGGCCCTTCGGCCGGAAACACCATATATTTT.

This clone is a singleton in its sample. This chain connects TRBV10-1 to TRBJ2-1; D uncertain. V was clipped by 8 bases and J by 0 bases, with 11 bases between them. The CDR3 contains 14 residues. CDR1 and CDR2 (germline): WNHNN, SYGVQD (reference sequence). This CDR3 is CASLKDPSYNEQFF. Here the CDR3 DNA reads TGCGCCAGCCTTAAGGACCCCTCCTACAATGAGCAGTTCTTC.

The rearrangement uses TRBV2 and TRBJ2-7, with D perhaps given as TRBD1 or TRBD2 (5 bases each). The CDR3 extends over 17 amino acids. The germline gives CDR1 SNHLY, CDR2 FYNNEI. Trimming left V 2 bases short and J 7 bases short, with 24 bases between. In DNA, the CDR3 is TGTGCCAGCAGTGAAATAATTCGGCAGCCGGGGCGTTGGGAGCAGTACTTC. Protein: CASSEIIRQPGRWEQYF.

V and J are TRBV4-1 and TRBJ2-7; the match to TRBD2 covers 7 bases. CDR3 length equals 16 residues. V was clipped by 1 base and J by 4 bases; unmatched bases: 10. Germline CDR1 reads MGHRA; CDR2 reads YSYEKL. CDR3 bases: TGCGCCAGCAGCCAAGGTGGAGGCAGCGGGGCATACGAGCAGTACTTC. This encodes CASSQGGGSGAYEQYF.

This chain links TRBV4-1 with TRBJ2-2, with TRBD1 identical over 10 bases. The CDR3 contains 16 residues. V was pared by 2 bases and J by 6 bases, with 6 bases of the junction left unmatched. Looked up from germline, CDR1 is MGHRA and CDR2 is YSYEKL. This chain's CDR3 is CASSQSPGQGSGELFF. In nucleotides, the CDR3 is TGCGCCAGCAGCCAATCCCCGGGACAGGGGTCCGGGGAGCTGTTTTTT.

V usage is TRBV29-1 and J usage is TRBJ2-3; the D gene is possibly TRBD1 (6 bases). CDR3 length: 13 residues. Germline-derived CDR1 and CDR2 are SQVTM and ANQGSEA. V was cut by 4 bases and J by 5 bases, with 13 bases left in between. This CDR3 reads CSVVAGVIDTQYF. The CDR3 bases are TGCAGCGTTGTAGCAGGGGTAATAGATACGCAGTATTTT.

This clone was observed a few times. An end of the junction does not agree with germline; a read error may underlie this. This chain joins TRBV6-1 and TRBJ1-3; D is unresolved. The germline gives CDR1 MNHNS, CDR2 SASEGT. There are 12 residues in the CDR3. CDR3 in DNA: TGTGCCAGCAGCCTCGAATGGGGAGACACCACCTTT. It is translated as CASSLEWGDTTF.

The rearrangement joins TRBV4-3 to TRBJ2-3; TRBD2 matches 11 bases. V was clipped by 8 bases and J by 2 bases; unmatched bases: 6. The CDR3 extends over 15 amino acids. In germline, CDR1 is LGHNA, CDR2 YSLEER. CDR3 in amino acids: CASGPTSGTTDTQYF. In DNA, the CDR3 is TGCGCCAGCGGACCGACTAGCGGGACCACAGATACGCAGTATTTT.

The chain's CDR3 is CASTFAAGAYEQYF. The CDR3 DNA is TGTGCCAGCACGTTCGCAGCGGGAGCCTACGAGCAGTACTTC. The chain has TRBV7-2 and TRBJ2-7; 8 bases are a match to TRBD2. Germline assignment: CDR1 SGHTA and CDR2 FQGNSA. CDR3 size: 14 residues. The J segment lost 2 bases and the V segment lost 7 bases, leaving 7 bases of the junction unmatched.

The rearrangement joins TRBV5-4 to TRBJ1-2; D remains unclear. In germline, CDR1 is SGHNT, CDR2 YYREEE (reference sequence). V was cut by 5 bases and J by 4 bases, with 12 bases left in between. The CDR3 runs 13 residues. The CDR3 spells CASRSEAAYGYTF. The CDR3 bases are TGTGCCAGCAGGTCGGAGGCAGCCTATGGCTACACCTTC.

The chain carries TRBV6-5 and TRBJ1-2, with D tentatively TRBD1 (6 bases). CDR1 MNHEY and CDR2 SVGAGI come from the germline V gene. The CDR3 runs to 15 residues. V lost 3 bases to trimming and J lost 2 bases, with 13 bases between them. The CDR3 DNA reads TGTGCCAGCAGTTATAGCACAGGGATGAACTATGGCTACACCTTC. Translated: CASSYSTGMNYGYTF.

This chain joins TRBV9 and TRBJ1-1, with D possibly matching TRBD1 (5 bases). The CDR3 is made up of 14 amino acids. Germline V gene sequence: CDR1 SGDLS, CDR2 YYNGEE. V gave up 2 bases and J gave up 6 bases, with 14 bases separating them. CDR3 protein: CASSVLPGAPEAFF. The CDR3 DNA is TGTGCCAGCAGCGTCCTCCCCGGGGCCCCTGAAGCTTTCTTT.

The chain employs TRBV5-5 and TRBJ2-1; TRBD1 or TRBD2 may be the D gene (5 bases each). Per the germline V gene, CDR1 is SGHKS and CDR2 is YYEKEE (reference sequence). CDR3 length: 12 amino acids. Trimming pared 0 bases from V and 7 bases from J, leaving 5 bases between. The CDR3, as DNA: TGTGCCAGCAGCTTGGGGGGGAATGAGCAGTTCTTC. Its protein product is CASSLGGNEQFF.

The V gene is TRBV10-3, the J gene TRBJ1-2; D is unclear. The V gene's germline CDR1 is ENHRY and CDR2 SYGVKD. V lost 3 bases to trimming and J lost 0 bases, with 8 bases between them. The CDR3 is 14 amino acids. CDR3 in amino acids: CAISELLSNYGYTF. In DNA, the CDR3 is TGTGCCATCAGTGAATTGCTCTCTAACTATGGCTACACCTTC.

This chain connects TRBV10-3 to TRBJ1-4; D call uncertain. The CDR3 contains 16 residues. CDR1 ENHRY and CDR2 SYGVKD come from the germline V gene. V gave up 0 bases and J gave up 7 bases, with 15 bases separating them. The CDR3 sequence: CAISESNPPLTEKLFF. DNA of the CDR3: TGTGCCATCAGTGAGTCGAATCCGCCCTTAACTGAAAAACTGTTTTTT.

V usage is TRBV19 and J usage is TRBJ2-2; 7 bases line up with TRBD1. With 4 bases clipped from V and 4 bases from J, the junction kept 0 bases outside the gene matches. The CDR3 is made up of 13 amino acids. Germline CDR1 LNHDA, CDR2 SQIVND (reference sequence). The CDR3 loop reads CASSRDSTGELFF. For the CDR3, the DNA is TGTGCCAGTAGTAGGGACAGCACCGGGGAGCTGTTTTTT.

Here the CDR3 DNA reads TGTGCCAGCAGCCCCGGCCGCCCCCGGACCCTCTCTGGGGCCAACGTCCTGACTTTC. Its protein is CASSPGRPRTLSGANVLTF. V and J are TRBV27 and TRBJ2-6; the D is unclear. Germline lookup yields CDR1 MNHEY and CDR2 SMNVEV (reference sequence). V lost 6 bases and J 0 bases, leaving 21 bases between the germline ends. The CDR3 is made up of 19 amino acids.

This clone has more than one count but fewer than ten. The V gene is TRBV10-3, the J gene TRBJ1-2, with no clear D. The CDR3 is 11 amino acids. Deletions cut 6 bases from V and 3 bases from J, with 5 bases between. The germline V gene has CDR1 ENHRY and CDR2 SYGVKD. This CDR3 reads CAISPDYGYTF. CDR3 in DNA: TGTGCCATCAGCCCCGACTATGGCTACACCTTC.

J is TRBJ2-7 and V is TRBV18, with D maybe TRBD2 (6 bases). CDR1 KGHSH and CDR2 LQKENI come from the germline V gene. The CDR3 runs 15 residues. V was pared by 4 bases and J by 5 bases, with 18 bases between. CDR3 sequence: CASSRGSGKENEQYF. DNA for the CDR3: TGTGCCAGCTCACGAGGTAGCGGTAAGGAGAACGAGCAGTACTTC.

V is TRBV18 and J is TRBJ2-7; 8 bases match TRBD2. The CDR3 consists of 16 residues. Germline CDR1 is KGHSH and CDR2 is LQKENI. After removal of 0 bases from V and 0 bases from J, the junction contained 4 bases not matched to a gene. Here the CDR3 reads CASSPPTGGDSYEQYF. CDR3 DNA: TGTGCCAGCTCACCACCAACGGGAGGGGACTCCTACGAGCAGTACTTC.

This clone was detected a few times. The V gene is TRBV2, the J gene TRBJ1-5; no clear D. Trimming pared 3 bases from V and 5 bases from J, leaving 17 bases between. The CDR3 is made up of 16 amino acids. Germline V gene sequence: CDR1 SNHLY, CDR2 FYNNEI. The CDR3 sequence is CASSEGGGRVHQPQHF. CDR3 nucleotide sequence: TGTGCCAGCAGTGAGGGCGGAGGCCGAGTCCATCAGCCCCAGCATTTT.

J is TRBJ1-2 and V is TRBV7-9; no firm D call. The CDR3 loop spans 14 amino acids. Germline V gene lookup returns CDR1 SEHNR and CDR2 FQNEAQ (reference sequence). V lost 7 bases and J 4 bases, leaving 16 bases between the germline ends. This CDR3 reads CASTKDPRVYGYTF. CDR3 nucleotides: TGTGCCAGCACCAAAGACCCTAGAGTCTATGGCTACACCTTC.

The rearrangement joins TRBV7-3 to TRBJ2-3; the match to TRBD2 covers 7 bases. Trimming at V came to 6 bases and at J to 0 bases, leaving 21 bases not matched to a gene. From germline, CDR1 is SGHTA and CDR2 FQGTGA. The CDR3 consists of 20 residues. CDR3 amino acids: CASSLDSGKGSGSSTDTQYF. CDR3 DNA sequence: TGTGCCAGCAGTTTGGACTCAGGGAAGGGTAGCGGGTCTAGCACAGATACGCAGTATTTT.

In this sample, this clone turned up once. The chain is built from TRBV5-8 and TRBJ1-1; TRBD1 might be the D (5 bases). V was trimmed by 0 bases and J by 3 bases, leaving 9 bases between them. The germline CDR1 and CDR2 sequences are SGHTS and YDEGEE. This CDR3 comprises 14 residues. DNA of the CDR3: TGTGCCAGCAGCTTGGGTCCGACAGACACTGAAGCTTTCTTT. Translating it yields CASSLGPTDTEAFF.